This T cell receptor (beta chain) is drawn from a study of Tregs in tolerant kidney transplant recipients. Here immunoSEQ multiplex PCR was the method, and the copy in TCRdb shows in-frame clones only, minus some. In the table there are over 60,000 clones, roughly 98% of which are singletons. CDR1 KGHSH and CDR2 LQKENI come from the germline V gene. The CDR3 has 16 amino acids. V lost 4 bases and J lost 0, with 13 bases in between. The chain links TRBV18 to TRBJ2-1; TRBD2 is a possible D gene (6 bases). The source is a human donor who received a combined kidney and bone marrow transplant. Material: CD4+ T cells from blood, obtained before the transplant. The chain's CDR3 is CASSLWGESSYNEQFF. The CDR3 DNA reads TGTGCCAGCTCACTCTGGGGGGAGAGCTCCTACAATGAGCAGTTCTTC.